This T cell receptor (beta chain) originates from a study of response to subunit inactivated influenza vaccine. Trimming pared 3 bases from V and 1 base from J, leaving 12 bases between. Germline V CDR1 and CDR2: DFQATT, SNEGSKA (reference sequence). The length of the CDR3 is 15 residues. TCRdb called the RT-PCR reads again in MiXCR, with one record for every CDR3 protein. The table lists hundreds of thousands of distinct CDR3 sequences, 11% to 15% of them singletons. The sample in question was PBMCs from blood, obtained roughly 15 days before vaccination. The receptor comes from a man aged 50 or older who received an inactivated influenza vaccine. The chain employs TRBV20-1 and TRBJ2-2, with D unclear. As DNA, the CDR3 is TGCAGTGCTAGGGGTCGATGGGGGAACACCGGGGAGCTGTTTTTT. Its protein product is CSARGRWGNTGELFF.